This TCR beta chain was recovered during a study of T cells in Graves' hyperthyroidism and ophthalmopathy. RNA transcripts provided the source from which TCR beta CDR3 regions were amplified. TCR CDR3 underwent first-round RT-PCR with the HTBI primer set. Using its own MiXCR run on the multiplex PCR reads, TCRdb lists one record per CDR3 protein. The sample lists 690,000 or so distinct CDR3 sequences, around 20% occurring once. Germline V gives CDR1 SGDLS, CDR2 YYNGEE. This CDR3 spans 14 amino acids. V shed 1 base and J shed 2 bases, with 7 bases lying between them. The source is a woman aged 50 to 60 with Graves' hyperthyroidism that later progressed to Graves' ophthalmopathy. V is TRBV9 and J is TRBJ1-3; no clear D. Sequenced input: blood. The CDR3 sequence is CASSVNLAGNTIYF. CDR3 nucleotide sequence: TGTGCCAGCAGCGTAAACCTCGCTGGAAACACCATATATTTT.